This passage covers 20 T cell receptor beta chains from one sample sequenced in a study of blood T cells in healthy people across ages. PCR was performed a second time for about 7 to 11 cycles using a sample-barcoded 5' primer and a J-beta primer mix. From the 5' RACE reads, TCRdb called clonotypes with MiXCR, one entry per CDR3 protein. Of approximately 900,000 distinct CDR3 sequences detected, 45% to 50% appear once; the ten largest clones hold about an eighth. The sequenced sample consisted of blood. The origin of the receptors is a man between 25 and 39 years old in good health.

The chain links TRBV6-2 or TRBV6-3 to TRBJ1-5, with TRBD1 as a possible D gene (5 bases). This CDR3 has 14 residues. Germline assignment: CDR1 MNHEY and CDR2 SVGEGT. V was clipped by 6 bases and J by 4 bases, with 13 bases between them. Here the CDR3 DNA reads TGTGCCAGCAGCAGCACCCCAGGGAATCAGCCCCAGCATTTT. Its protein product is CASSSTPGNQPQHF.

V and J are TRBV7-2 and TRBJ2-3; D not resolved. Germline V gene data show CDR1 as SGHTA and CDR2 as FQGNSA. This CDR3 region has 14 residues. V lost 3 bases and J 2 bases, leaving 9 bases between the germline ends. The chain's CDR3 is CASSFRMITDTQYF. The CDR3 coding sequence is TGTGCCAGCAGCTTCCGGATGATCACAGATACGCAGTATTTT.

There are a few counts of this clonotype. The chain recombines TRBV5-1 with TRBJ2-7; 8 nucleotides agree with TRBD1. The ends lost 2 bases at V and 4 bases at J; junction bases unmatched: 5. Germline CDR1 is SGHRS and CDR2 is YFSETQ. The CDR3 loop spans 14 amino acids. Here the CDR3 reads CASSLRTGQYEQYF. The CDR3 DNA follows: TGCGCCAGCAGCTTACGGACAGGGCAATACGAGCAGTACTTC.

The chain uses TRBV21-1 and TRBJ2-3; the D call of TRBD2 is as the table states it, not checked on the DNA. TRBV21-1 is labeled a pseudogene. This CDR3 contains 17 residues. The CDR3 is CASSAGASGLSTDTQYF. As DNA, the CDR3 is TGTGCCAGCAGCGCTGGGGCCAGCGGGCTAAGCACAGATACGCAGTATTTT.

This clonotype was seen at least ten times. CDR3 DNA sequence: TGTGCCAGCAGTCCGGGACACAGCTCCTACGAGCAGTACTTC. Translating it yields CASSPGHSSYEQYF. The gene calls are TRBV11-2 and TRBJ2-7; maybe TRBD1 (6 bases). CDR1 is SGHAT and CDR2 is FQNNGV in the germline V gene. V dropped 6 bases and J dropped 0 bases, with 12 bases sitting between them. The CDR3 runs to 14 residues.

The rearrangement links TRBV29-1 to TRBJ1-1, with 8 bases matching TRBD1. This CDR3 is built from 11 residues. Trimming at V came to 6 bases and at J to 6 bases, leaving 3 bases not matched to a gene. Germline loops: CDR1 SQVTM, CDR2 ANQGSEA. CDR3 residues: CSVLQGAEAFF. CDR3 DNA: TGCAGCGTCCTACAGGGGGCTGAAGCTTTCTTT.

Only a few counts were recorded for this clonotype. This sequence joins TRBV6-5 and TRBJ2-5; 7 nucleotides agree with TRBD2. V shed 11 bases and J 11 bases; nucleotides not matched to a gene: 17. This CDR3 is 13 amino acids long. Germline lookup yields CDR1 MNHEY and CDR2 SVGAGI. The CDR3 protein is CAAGVDWAGEQYF. CDR3 DNA sequence: TGTGCCGCGGGGGTTGATTGGGCCGGAGAGCAGTACTTC.

This clonotype appeared a few times. The genes are TRBV3-1 and TRBJ2-7; no clear D gene. With 4 bases removed from V and 1 base from J, the gap between germline ends came to 11 bases. Germline values: CDR1 LGHDT, CDR2 YNNKEL (reference sequence). The CDR3 runs to 14 residues. CDR3 coding DNA: TGTGCCAGCAGCCTAAACATACAATCCTACGAGCAGTACTTC. It is translated as CASSLNIQSYEQYF.

This clonotype has a handful of counts. The V call is TRBV12-3 or TRBV12-4, the J call TRBJ2-3; 8 bases agree with TRBD2. V lost 0 bases, J lost 3 bases, and 2 bases stayed unmatched. The CDR3 totals 15 residues. The CDR3 protein is CASSLATGGTDTQYF. The CDR3 DNA reads TGTGCCAGCAGTTTAGCGACGGGGGGGACAGATACGCAGTATTTT.

This clonotype was recorded a few times. This chain joins TRBV2 and TRBJ2-5; TRBD2 matches at 10 bases. The CDR3 spans 15 residues. Germline V gene data show CDR1 as SNHLY and CDR2 as FYNNEI. V gave up 0 bases and J gave up 4 bases; unmatched junction bases: 2. The CDR3: CASSEAGLAVETQYF. The CDR3 bases are TGTGCCAGCAGTGAAGCAGGACTAGCGGTAGAGACCCAGTACTTC.

The V and J genes are TRBV29-1 and TRBJ1-2, with 8 bases lining up with TRBD1. After removal of 4 bases from V and 2 bases from J, the junction contained 6 bases not matched to a gene. Germline V CDR1 and CDR2: SQVTM, ANQGSEA. The CDR3 has 14 amino acids. CDR3 sequence (DNA): TGCAGCGTTGTCTTCGGACAGGGCAACTATGGCTACACCTTC. This gives the protein CSVVFGQGNYGYTF.

Concerning this clonotype: The junction and the germline gene differ at one end; a read error may be behind it. This sequence joins TRBV7-9 and TRBJ2-5; D perhaps matches TRBD1 (6 bases). Per the germline V gene, CDR1 is SEHNR and CDR2 is FQNEAQ (reference sequence). The CDR3 loop spans 15 amino acids. CDR3 amino acids: CASSLGAGLQETQYF. The CDR3 DNA is TGTGCTAGCAGCTTGGGGGCAGGTCTGCAAGAGACCCAGTACTTC.

V gene TRBV4-1 combines with J gene TRBJ2-3; D might be TRBD1 (6 bases). V was pared by 0 bases and J by 2 bases, with 12 bases between. This CDR3 contains 16 residues. Germline CDR1 MGHRA, CDR2 YSYEKL. The CDR3 here is CASSQDHDRNTDTQYF. The CDR3 nucleotides read TGCGCCAGCAGCCAAGATCACGACAGGAACACAGATACGCAGTATTTT.

J is TRBJ2-1 and V is TRBV29-1, with D possibly matching TRBD1 (6 bases). This CDR3 has 13 amino acids. Trimming took 7 bases from V and 5 from J, leaving 15 bases between them. Germline CDR1 reads SQVTM; CDR2 reads ANQGSEA. The CDR3 nucleotides read TGCAGCGCCGCAAACAGGGACGACAATGAGCAGTTCTTC. It yields the protein CSAANRDDNEQFF.

This clonotype was seen only a few times. The chain combines TRBV4-3 with TRBJ1-6, with 10 bases that match TRBD1. The CDR3 length is 20 residues. V trimming: 3 bases; J trimming: 5 bases; junction bases outside the gene matches: 16. Germline CDR1 is LGHNA and CDR2 is YSLEER. Written as DNA, the CDR3 is TGCGCCAGCAGCCAGGTGGCACCGGGACAGGGGCCTAAGAATAATTCACCCCTCCACTTT. The encoded protein is CASSQVAPGQGPKNNSPLHF.

This clonotype is a singleton in its sample. The chain carries TRBV4-3 and TRBJ2-1; D is ambiguous. V dropped 0 bases and J dropped 0 bases, with 9 bases sitting between them. CDR1 is LGHNA and CDR2 is YSLEER in the germline V gene. There are 16 residues in the CDR3. The CDR3 protein is CASSQDRRSSYNEQFF. Here the CDR3 DNA reads TGCGCCAGCAGCCAAGACCGTCGGAGCTCCTACAATGAGCAGTTCTTC.

The chain couples TRBV20-1 to TRBJ2-7; D could derive from TRBD1 or TRBD2 (5 bases each). Germline values: CDR1 DFQATT, CDR2 SNEGSKA (reference sequence). Trimming left V 5 bases short and J 0 bases short, with 14 bases between. The CDR3 length is 14 residues. CDR3 nucleotide sequence: TGCAGTGCTGTCCGGGACGCCCGCTCCTACGAGCAGTACTTC. Translated: CSAVRDARSYEQYF.

V gene TRBV6-5 combines with J gene TRBJ1-6; D is unresolved. Between the trimmed V and J ends, which lost 5 bases and 6 bases, there was a span of 8 bases. The CDR3 contains 13 residues. Germline values: CDR1 MNHEY, CDR2 SVGAGI. The CDR3, as DNA: TGTGCCAGCAGTCAAAACAGTAATTCACCCCTCCACTTT. It specifies CASSQNSNSPLHF.

Worth noting for this clonotype: A much bigger clone sits one base away, suggesting this may be a read error. The chain employs TRBV4-2 and TRBJ2-1; possible D gene TRBD2, 6 bases. The J call is doubtful: the DNA matches TRBJ2-7 better. This CDR3 comprises 15 residues. CDR1 and CDR2 (germline): LGHNA, YNFKEQ. Here the CDR3 reads CASSPQEGSYNEQYF. For the CDR3, the DNA is TGTGCCAGCAGCCCGCAGGAGGGCTCCTACAATGAGCAGTACTTC.

This rearrangement joins TRBV6-1 to TRBJ2-1; D is possibly TRBD1 or TRBD2 (5 bases each). V was trimmed by 6 bases and J by 13 bases, leaving 13 bases between them. From germline, CDR1 is MNHNS and CDR2 SASEGT. The CDR3 loop spans 11 amino acids. CDR3 in DNA: TGTGCCAGCAGACAAGTTGGGACCCAGTTCTTC. Translated, it gives CASRQVGTQFF.